This entry describes one T cell receptor (beta chain). What it binds is not known. The entry originates in a study of T cell responses to AZD1222 COVID-19 vaccine. Study observations and caveats: Clonal diversity was possibly underestimated; the donors were predominantly white British and more often female. The study identified only five or six AZD1222 recipients as seropositive at baseline. Regions 160-218 and 743-854 held dominance among vaccine-associated CD4 TCRs, which spanned spike.

The table came from immunoSEQ multiplex PCR; TCRdb's copy has only in-frame clones and leaves some out. The table lists over 150,000 clones, more than 75% of them singletons. This receptor was obtained from an adult who received the AZD1222 COVID-19 vaccine. The source material was peripheral blood, sampled 28 days after the second AZD1222 dose.

The CDR3 sequence: CASSLAARGETQYF. In DNA form, the CDR3 reads TGTGCCAGCAGCTTAGCTGCACGTGGAGAGACCCAGTACTTC. The genes are TRBV7-2 and TRBJ2-5; unclear D gene. V lost 0 bases to trimming and J lost 4 bases, with 9 bases between them. The CDR3 is 14 amino acids. Germline CDR1 and CDR2: SGHTA and FQGNSA.